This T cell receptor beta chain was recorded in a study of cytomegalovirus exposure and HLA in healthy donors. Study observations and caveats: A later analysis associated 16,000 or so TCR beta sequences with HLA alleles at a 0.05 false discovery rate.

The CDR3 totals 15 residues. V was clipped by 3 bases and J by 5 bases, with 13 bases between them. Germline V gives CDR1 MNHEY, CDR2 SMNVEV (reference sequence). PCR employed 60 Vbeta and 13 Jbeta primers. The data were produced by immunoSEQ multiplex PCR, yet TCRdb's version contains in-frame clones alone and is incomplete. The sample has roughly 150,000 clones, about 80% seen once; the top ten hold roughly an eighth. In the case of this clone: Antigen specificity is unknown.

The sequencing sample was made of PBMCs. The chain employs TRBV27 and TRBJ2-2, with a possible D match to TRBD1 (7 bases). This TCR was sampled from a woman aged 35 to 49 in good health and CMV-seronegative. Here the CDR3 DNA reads TGTGCCAGCAGTTTGATGCAGGGGGGAACCGGGGAGCTGTTTTTT. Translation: CASSLMQGGTGELFF.